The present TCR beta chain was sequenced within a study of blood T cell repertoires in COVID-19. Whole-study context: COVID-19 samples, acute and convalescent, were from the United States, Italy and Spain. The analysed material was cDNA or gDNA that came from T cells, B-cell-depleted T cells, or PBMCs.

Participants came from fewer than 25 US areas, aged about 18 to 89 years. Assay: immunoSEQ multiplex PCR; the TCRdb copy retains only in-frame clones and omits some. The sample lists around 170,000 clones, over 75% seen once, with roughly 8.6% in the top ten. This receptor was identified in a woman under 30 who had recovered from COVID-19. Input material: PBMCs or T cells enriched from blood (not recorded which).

The CDR3 spells CASSVASGVTDTQYF. In DNA, the CDR3 is TGTGCCAGCAGCGTAGCTAGCGGGGTCACAGATACGCAGTATTTT. The rearrangement links TRBV9 to TRBJ2-3, with 9 bases lining up with TRBD2. Germline V gene data show CDR1 as SGDLS and CDR2 as YYNGEE. V dropped 0 bases and J dropped 2; count of bases not matched to a gene: 1. The CDR3 spans 15 residues.